This TCR beta chain is drawn from a study of shared clonotypes between healthy human individuals. Study results and limitations: Around 5% was the fraction of naive CD4 clonotypes found shared across four donors.

As regards this clone: Its antigen is currently unknown.

The CDR3 sequence is 11 residues long. The V gene's germline CDR1 is MDHEN and CDR2 SYDVKM. Trimming took 4 bases from V and 6 from J, leaving 3 bases between them. The table came from immunoSEQ multiplex PCR; TCRdb's copy has only in-frame clones and leaves some out. The sample consists of a few million clones, more than 80% of them appearing once. Donors had no recently reported acute infections or vaccinations and were HIV-negative. Memory CD4+ cells were the fraction left after CD45RA+ naive selection. The receptor was derived from a man younger than 35 in good health. Sequencing was carried out using naive CD4+ T cells sorted from blood. The subset denotes: CD45RA+ positively selected. The rearrangement links TRBV28 to TRBJ2-2; D gene ambiguous. The CDR3 loop is CASSSAGELFF. The CDR3 DNA follows: TGTGCCAGCAGTTCCGCCGGGGAGCTGTTTTTT.